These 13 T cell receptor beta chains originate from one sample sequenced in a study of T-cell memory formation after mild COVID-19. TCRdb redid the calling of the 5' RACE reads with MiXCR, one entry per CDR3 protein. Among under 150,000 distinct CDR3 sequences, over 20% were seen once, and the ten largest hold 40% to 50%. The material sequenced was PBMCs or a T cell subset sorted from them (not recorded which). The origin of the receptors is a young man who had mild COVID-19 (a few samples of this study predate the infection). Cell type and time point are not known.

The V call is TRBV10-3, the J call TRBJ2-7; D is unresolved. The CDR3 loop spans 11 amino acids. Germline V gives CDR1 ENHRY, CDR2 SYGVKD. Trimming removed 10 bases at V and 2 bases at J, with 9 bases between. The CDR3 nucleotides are TGTGCCACTGTTGAGACCTACGAGCAGTACTTC. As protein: CATVETYEQYF.

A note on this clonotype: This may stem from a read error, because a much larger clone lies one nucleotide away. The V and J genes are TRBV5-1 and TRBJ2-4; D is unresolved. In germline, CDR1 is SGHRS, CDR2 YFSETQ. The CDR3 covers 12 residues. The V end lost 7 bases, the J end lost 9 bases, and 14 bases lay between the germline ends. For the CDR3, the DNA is TGCGCCAGCTCCAATCACCTGGGCATTCAGTACTTC. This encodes CASSNHLGIQYF. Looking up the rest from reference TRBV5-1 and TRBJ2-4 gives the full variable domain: KAGVTQTPRYLIKTRGQQVTLSCSPISGHRSVSWYQQTPGQGLQFLFEYFSETQRNKGNFPGRFSGRQFSNSRSEMNVSTLELGDSALYLCASSNHLGIQYFGAGTRLSVL.

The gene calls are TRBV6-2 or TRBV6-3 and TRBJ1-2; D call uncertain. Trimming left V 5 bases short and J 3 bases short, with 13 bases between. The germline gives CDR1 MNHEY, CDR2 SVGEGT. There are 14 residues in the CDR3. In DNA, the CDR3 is TGTGCCAGCAGTCTTAGTCTAACCGACTATGGCTACACCTTC. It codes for CASSLSLTDYGYTF.

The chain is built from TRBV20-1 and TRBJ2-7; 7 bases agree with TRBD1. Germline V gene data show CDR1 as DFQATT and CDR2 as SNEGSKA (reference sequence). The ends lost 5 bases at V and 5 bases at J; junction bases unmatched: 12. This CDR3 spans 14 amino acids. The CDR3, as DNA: TGCAGTGCTTCCCGCCGACAGGGCTTCAACGAGCAGTACGTC. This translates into CSASRRQGFNEQYV.

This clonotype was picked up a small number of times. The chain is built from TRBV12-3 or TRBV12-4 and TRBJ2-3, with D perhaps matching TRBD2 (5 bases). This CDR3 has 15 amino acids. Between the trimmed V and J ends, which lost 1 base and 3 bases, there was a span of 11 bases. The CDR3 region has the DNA TGTGCCAGCAGTTTAGGGGCGGGTGGTACAGATACGCAGTATTTT. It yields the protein CASSLGAGGTDTQYF.

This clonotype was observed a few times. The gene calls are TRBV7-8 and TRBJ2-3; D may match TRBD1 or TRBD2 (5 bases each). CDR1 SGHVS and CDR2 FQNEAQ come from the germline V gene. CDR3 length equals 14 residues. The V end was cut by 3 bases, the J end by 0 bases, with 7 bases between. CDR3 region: CASSFRDSTDTQYF. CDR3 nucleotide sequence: TGTGCCAGCAGCTTCCGGGACAGCACAGATACGCAGTATTTT.

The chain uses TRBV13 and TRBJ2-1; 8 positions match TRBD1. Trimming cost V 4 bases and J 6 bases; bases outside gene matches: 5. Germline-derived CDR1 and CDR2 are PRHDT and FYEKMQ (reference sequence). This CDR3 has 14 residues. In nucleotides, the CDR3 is TGTGCCAGCAGCTCGACAGGGGTAGGCAATGAGCAGTTCTTC. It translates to CASSSTGVGNEQFF.

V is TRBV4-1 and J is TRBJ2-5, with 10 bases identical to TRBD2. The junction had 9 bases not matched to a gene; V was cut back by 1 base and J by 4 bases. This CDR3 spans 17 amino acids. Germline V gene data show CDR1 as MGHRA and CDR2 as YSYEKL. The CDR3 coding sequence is TGCGCCAGCAGCCAAGGGTCTAGCGGGGGATTTAGAGAGACCCAGTACTTC. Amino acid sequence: CASSQGSSGGFRETQYF.

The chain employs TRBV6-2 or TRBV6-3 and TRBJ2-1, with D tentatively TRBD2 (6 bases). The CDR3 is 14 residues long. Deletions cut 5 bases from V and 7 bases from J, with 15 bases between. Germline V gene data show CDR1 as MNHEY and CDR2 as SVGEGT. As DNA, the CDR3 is TGTGCCAGCAGTGGACCCCGAGGAGGGAATGAGCAGTTCTTC. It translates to CASSGPRGGNEQFF.

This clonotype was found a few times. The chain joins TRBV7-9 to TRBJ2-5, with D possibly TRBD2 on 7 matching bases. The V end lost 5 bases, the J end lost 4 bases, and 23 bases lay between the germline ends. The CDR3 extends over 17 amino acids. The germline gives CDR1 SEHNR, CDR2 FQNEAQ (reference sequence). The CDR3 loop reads CASSAPSAPGGRETQYF. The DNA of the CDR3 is TGTGCCAGCAGCGCACCTTCGGCCCCGGGGGGCAGAGAGACCCAGTACTTC.

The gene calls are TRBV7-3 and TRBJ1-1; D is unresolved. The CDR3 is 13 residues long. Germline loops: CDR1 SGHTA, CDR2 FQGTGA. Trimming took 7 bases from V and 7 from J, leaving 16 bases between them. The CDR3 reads CASKSPDGVEAFF. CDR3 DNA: TGTGCCAGCAAAAGTCCCGATGGGGTTGAAGCTTTCTTT.

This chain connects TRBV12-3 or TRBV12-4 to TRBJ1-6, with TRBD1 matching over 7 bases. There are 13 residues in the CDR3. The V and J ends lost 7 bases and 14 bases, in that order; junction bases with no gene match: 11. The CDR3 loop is CASNLGQAGALHF. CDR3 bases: TGTGCCAGCAACCTCGGACAGGCCGGGGCCCTCCACTTT.

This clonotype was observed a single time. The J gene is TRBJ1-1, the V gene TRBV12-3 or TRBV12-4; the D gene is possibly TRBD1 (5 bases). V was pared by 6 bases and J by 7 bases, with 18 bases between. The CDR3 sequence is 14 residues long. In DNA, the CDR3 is TGTGCCAGCAGCGCTGGGGGGGGAACCGTTGAAGCTTTCTTT. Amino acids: CASSAGGGTVEAFF.